These 12 T cell receptor beta chains came from one sample sequenced in a study of HIV-infected patients and healthy controls (dated by TCRdb to the mid-2010s). Whole blood was used without cell fractionation, so all unsorted peripheral T cells were reflected in the repertoire. The library was produced with 5' RACE. This sample was sequenced with an Illumina MiSeq. Using SuperScript III with primers targeting the alpha and beta constant regions, around 550 ng of RNA was reverse transcribed. Separate libraries for the alpha and beta chains were generated through chain-specific third strand synthesis that incorporated multiplexing indices. Through fastp at Q25 and MiXCR, TCRdb rebuilt clones from the public reads, retaining in-frame beta chains. Under each unique CDR3 protein, matching rows form one entry showing the most common genes and DNA. The sample table shows approximately 11,000 distinct CDR3 sequences, and roughly 5% are seen once. The ten largest clones add up to 3% to 4.5% of the sample.

Sequenced material: blood. These receptor sequences come from an adult in good health.

This clonotype was counted ten times or more. The gene calls are TRBV24-1 and TRBJ2-3; 8 nucleotides align to TRBD2. CDR3 length: 15 residues. Germline CDR1 and CDR2: KGHDR and SFDVKD. V was clipped by 7 bases and J by 6 bases; unmatched bases: 11. The CDR3 coding sequence is TGTGCCACCAGCAGCGGGAGTGGGGCTTGGGATACGCAGTATTTT. Its protein product is CATSSGSGAWDTQYF.

Relative to its sample, this clonotype is medium-sized. The chain has TRBV10-3 and TRBJ2-1; 10 nucleotides line up with TRBD2. V was clipped by 6 bases and J by 3 bases; unmatched bases: 14. The CDR3 length is 18 residues. Germline assignment: CDR1 ENHRY and CDR2 SYGVKD. CDR3: CAIRGDLGLAGDYNEQFF. The CDR3, as DNA: TGTGCCATCAGGGGAGATTTGGGGCTAGCGGGGGACTACAATGAGCAGTTCTTC.

This clonotype was observed many times. The chain recombines TRBV29-1 with TRBJ1-3; TRBD1 might be the D (6 bases). The CDR3 sequence is 13 residues long. The V end was cut by 6 bases, the J end by 3 bases, with 12 bases between. From germline, CDR1 is SQVTM and CDR2 ANQGSEA. CDR3 sequence (DNA): TGCAGCGTAGAGGACAGAATTGGAAACACCATATATTTT. Translating it yields CSVEDRIGNTIYF.

By its share, this clonotype is medium-sized. The V gene is TRBV20-1, the J gene TRBJ2-1; D possibly corresponds to TRBD2 (5 bases). CDR1 is DFQATT and CDR2 is SNEGSKA in the germline V gene (reference sequence). Trimming stripped 5 bases from V and 8 bases from J, with 19 bases between. The CDR3 runs to 14 residues. This CDR3 reads CSAPGLLPSDEQFF. In nucleotides, the CDR3 is TGCAGTGCTCCCGGACTTCTCCCTTCCGATGAGCAGTTCTTC.

V usage is TRBV2 and J usage is TRBJ1-1; D unresolved. Germline V gene data show CDR1 as SNHLY and CDR2 as FYNNEI. The CDR3 runs to 16 residues. The V gene lost 2 bases and the J gene lost 0 bases, with 13 bases spanning the gap. The CDR3 DNA sequence: TGTGCCAGCAGTGAATATCTGGGATCCATGAACACTGAAGCTTTCTTT. Protein: CASSEYLGSMNTEAFF.

In this sample, this clonotype turned up many times. The rearrangement joins TRBV19 to TRBJ1-5, with D perhaps TRBD1 (6 bases). The V gene's germline CDR1 is LNHDA and CDR2 SQIVND (reference sequence). Trimming took off 7 bases at V and 3 bases at J, with 19 bases between the two ends. The CDR3 is 16 residues long. DNA of the CDR3: TGTGCCAGTATGTATCTAAGGGGGAGCCTCAATCAGCCCCAGCATTTT. Protein sequence: CASMYLRGSLNQPQHF.

This clonotype showed up many times. This sequence joins TRBV5-6 and TRBJ1-1; 8 positions agree with TRBD1. The length of the CDR3 is 15 residues. With V trimmed by 0 bases and J by 2 bases, 3 bases remained unmatched. The germline gives CDR1 SGHDT, CDR2 YYEEEE. CDR3 DNA: TGTGCCAGCAGCTTGGCCGGGACAGGCAACACTGAAGCTTTCTTT. It yields the protein CASSLAGTGNTEAFF.

The chain joins TRBV7-9 to TRBJ2-1; TRBD2 matches 12 bases. Germline CDR1 SEHNR, CDR2 FQNEAQ (reference sequence). The CDR3 extends over 15 amino acids. Trimming took 7 bases from V and 5 from J; bases not matched to a gene: 6. CDR3 sequence reads: CASTTRTSGDNEQFF. The CDR3 coding sequence is TGTGCCAGCACCACCCGGACTAGCGGGGACAATGAGCAGTTCTTC. Based on the CDR3 plus reference TRBV7-9 and TRBJ2-1, the full variable domain is DTGVSQNPRHKITKRGQNVTFRCDPISEHNRLYWYRQTLGQGPEFLTYFQNEAQLEKSRLLSDRFSAERPKGSFSTLEIQRTEQGDSAMYLCASTTRTSGDNEQFFGPGTRLTVL.

This clonotype was seen ten or more times. V gene TRBV11-2 combines with J gene TRBJ2-2; D remains ambiguous. Per germline, CDR1 SGHAT and CDR2 FQNNGV. V was cut by 1 base and J by 2 bases, with 5 bases left in between. CDR3 length: 14 amino acids. Here the CDR3 DNA reads TGTGCCAGCAGCTTAGGGGCCAACACCGGGGAGCTGTTTTTT. It is translated as CASSLGANTGELFF.

This chain uses TRBV6-6 with TRBJ2-4; D may be TRBD1 (7 bases). V lost 6 bases and J 7 bases, leaving 28 bases between the germline ends. The germline V gene encodes CDR1 MNHNY and CDR2 SVGAGI (reference sequence). This CDR3 has 18 amino acids. The DNA of the CDR3 is TGTGCCAGCAGGAAACGCGGACAGGACGTCCCCGGGGGTAACATTCAGTACTTC. It encodes CASRKRGQDVPGGNIQYF.

By sample share, this clonotype is medium-sized. The chain carries TRBV12-5 and TRBJ1-2; D is uncertain. CDR1 LGHNT and CDR2 FRNRAP come from the germline V gene. The CDR3 is 14 residues long. V lost 0 bases, J lost 6 bases, and 11 bases lay in between. CDR3 amino acids: CASGLVPGIDGYTF. DNA for the CDR3: TGTGCTAGTGGTTTGGTCCCAGGTATAGATGGCTACACCTTC.

V gene TRBV7-6 combines with J gene TRBJ1-2; 11 bases are shared with TRBD1. There are 14 residues in the CDR3. V dropped 3 bases and J dropped 6; count of bases not matched to a gene: 3. The germline gives CDR1 SGHVS, CDR2 FNYEAQ. Here the CDR3 DNA reads TGTGCCAGCAGCTTCGGACAGGGGGCGGATGGCTACACCTTC. This sequence encodes CASSFGQGADGYTF.